One sample yielded the 12 T cell receptor beta chains listed below, sequenced in a study of CD8+ T cells in alopecia areata (dated by TCRdb to 2016 to 2018). Receptor amplification or capture employed the immunoSEQ multiplex PCR assay. For TCR sequencing, RNA was extracted from every sample and reverse transcribed into cDNA to serve as template. In its TCRdb copy, this immuneACCESS table keeps in-frame sequences only and misses some clones. Where compared with another copy, unresolved V genes explain less than half of these, and the others have no known cause. The sample includes 150,000 to 250,000 clones, with around 56% observed a single time. Together, the top ten hold about 3.5% of the sample. The time point label, as the study defines it: more than three weeks on oral tofacitinib. The sample's treatment or condition, from its label and the paper: oral pan-JAK inhibitor, 5-10 mg twice daily.

The source was CD4+ T cells sorted from blood, collected at week 4, from a patient treated with tofacitinib. These receptors all come from a human donor with alopecia areata.

This clone was seen a single time. The chain combines TRBV6-5 with TRBJ2-7; 8 nucleotides line up with TRBD1. This CDR3 is built from 15 residues. In germline, CDR1 is MNHEY, CDR2 SVGAGI. J lost 3 bases, V lost 2 bases, and 6 bases had no gene match. CDR3 region: CASSYVQGASYEQYF. CDR3 nucleotides: TGTGCCAGCAGTTACGTGCAGGGGGCTAGCTACGAGCAGTACTTC.

This chain uses TRBV29-1 with TRBJ2-1; 10 positions agree with TRBD2. The V gene's germline CDR1 is SQVTM and CDR2 ANQGSEA. V was pared by 3 bases and J by 0 bases, with 11 bases of the junction left unmatched. The CDR3 has 18 amino acids. CDR3 sequence: CSVDKASGGPSSYNEQFF. The CDR3 nucleotides read TGCAGCGTTGATAAGGCTAGCGGGGGCCCGAGCTCCTACAATGAGCAGTTCTTC.

This clone was picked up a small number of times. This chain links TRBV7-2 with TRBJ2-5; tentatively, D is TRBD1 or TRBD2 (7 bases each). The V gene lost 5 bases and the J gene lost 1 base, with 14 bases spanning the gap. Germline V gives CDR1 SGHTA, CDR2 FQGNSA. The CDR3 is made up of 15 amino acids. The CDR3 DNA reads TGTGCCAGCAGCCCTCAGGGGGGGATCCAAGAGACCCAGTACTTC. Translating gives CASSPQGGIQETQYF.

The CDR3 region is CASSSRLGQPGETQYF. The CDR3 region has the DNA TGTGCCAGCAGCTCCCGACTGGGACAGCCTGGAGAGACCCAGTACTTC. The rearrangement links TRBV7-9 to TRBJ2-5; TRBD1 aligns across 7 bases. The V gene end was trimmed by 4 bases and the J gene end by 4 bases; junction bases not matched to a gene: 12. Germline V gene data show CDR1 as SEHNR and CDR2 as FQNEAQ (reference sequence). The CDR3 sequence is 16 residues long. The whole variable domain, remainder taken from reference TRBV7-9 and TRBJ2-5, is DTGVSQNPRHKITKRGQNVTFRCDPISEHNRLYWYRQTLGQGPEFLTYFQNEAQLEKSRLLSDRFSAERPKGSFSTLEIQRTEQGDSAMYLCASSSRLGQPGETQYFGPGTRLLVL.

The chain recombines TRBV27 with TRBJ1-5; maybe TRBD1 (6 bases). Germline V lookup: CDR1 MNHEY, CDR2 SMNVEV (reference sequence). With 3 bases removed from V and 9 bases from J, the gap between germline ends came to 9 bases. The CDR3 spans 12 residues. CDR3 DNA: TGTGCCAGCAGTTTTTGGGGGGCGCCCCAGCATTTT. It yields the protein CASSFWGAPQHF.

The chain combines TRBV5-6 with TRBJ2-1; TRBD1 matches 7 bases. V lost 2 bases to trimming and J lost 0 bases; unmatched junction nucleotides: 5. Looked up from germline, CDR1 is SGHDT and CDR2 is YYEEEE. The CDR3 extends over 16 amino acids. CDR3 residues: CASSFGRDSSYNEQFF. The CDR3 nucleotides read TGTGCCAGCAGCTTTGGACGGGACAGCTCCTACAATGAGCAGTTCTTC.

The chain couples TRBV5-1 to TRBJ1-2; 9 bases map to TRBD1. V dropped 0 bases and J dropped 2; count of bases not matched to a gene: 5. The CDR3 spans 16 residues. Germline V CDR1 and CDR2: SGHRS, YFSETQ. The CDR3 spells CASSLDRGHANYGYTF. For the CDR3, the DNA is TGCGCCAGCAGCTTGGACAGGGGGCATGCCAACTATGGCTACACCTTC.

The V gene is TRBV30, the J gene TRBJ2-7; 10 bases are a match to TRBD1. This CDR3 spans 15 amino acids. The V gene's germline CDR1 is GTSNPN and CDR2 SVGIG (reference sequence). V shed 0 bases, J shed 4 bases, and the junction held 6 bases outside the gene matches. The CDR3 DNA sequence: TGTGCCTGGAGTGTAACCGGGACAGGGGTGTACGAGCAGTACTTC. Translated: CAWSVTGTGVYEQYF.

The genes are TRBV29-1 and TRBJ1-1; D remains ambiguous. The V end was cut by 3 bases, the J end by 7 bases, with 15 bases between. Germline CDR1 SQVTM, CDR2 ANQGSEA. This CDR3 contains 13 residues. DNA for the CDR3: TGCAGCGTTGAGAGGATCTATGCCCTTGAAGCTTTCTTT. This encodes CSVERIYALEAFF. The full variable domain, its missing parts supplied by reference TRBV29-1 and TRBJ1-1, is SAVISQKPSRDICQRGTSLTIQCQVDSQVTMMFWYRQQPGQSLTLIATANQGSEATYESGFVIDKFPISRPNLTFSTLTVSNMSPEDSSIYLCSVERIYALEAFFGQGTRLTVV.

In nucleotides, the CDR3 is TGCGCCAGCAGCCCAGGACTAGCCCTTTTCTTC. Protein: CASSPGLALFF. V is TRBV4-1 and J is TRBJ2-1, with TRBD2 matching 8 bases. Germline lookup yields CDR1 MGHRA and CDR2 YSYEKL. V was pared by 4 bases and J by 16 bases, with 6 bases of the junction left unmatched. The CDR3 consists of 11 residues.

The gene calls are TRBV25-1 and TRBJ2-3; 8 bases fit TRBD2. Germline V gene data show CDR1 as MGHDK and CDR2 as SYGVNS. This CDR3 comprises 16 residues. Unmatched junction bases numbered 7, after V lost 3 bases and J lost 2 bases. The chain's CDR3 is CASSEGRGGLTDTQYF. In DNA, the CDR3 is TGTGCCAGCAGTGAGGGACGGGGGGGCCTCACAGATACGCAGTATTTT.

This chain uses TRBV9 with TRBJ1-2; no firm D call. Germline CDR1 reads SGDLS; CDR2 reads YYNGEE. Trimming pared 0 bases from V and 1 base from J, leaving 10 bases between. The CDR3 spans 15 residues. CDR3: CASSVGRAVNYGYTF. The CDR3 nucleotides are TGTGCCAGCAGCGTAGGGCGGGCGGTTAACTATGGCTACACCTTC.